This entry lists 20 T cell receptor beta chains sequenced from one sample in a study of blood T cell repertoires in COVID-19. Sequencing was performed with immunoSEQ multiplex PCR; in TCRdb, only in-frame clones are kept and a portion is missing. The profile shows about 110,000 clones, about 79% of them singletons. Material: peripheral blood. Every receptor here comes from a woman older than 75 with active or convalescent COVID-19.

V and J are TRBV10-3 and TRBJ2-1; TRBD2 aligns across 12 bases. With 4 bases clipped from V and 7 bases from J, the junction kept 2 bases outside the gene matches. The CDR3 sequence is 14 residues long. In germline, CDR1 is ENHRY, CDR2 SYGVKD. The CDR3 reads CAISGTSGNNEQFF. DNA for the CDR3: TGTGCCATCAGTGGGACTAGCGGGAATAATGAGCAGTTCTTC.

The chain recombines TRBV5-4 with TRBJ2-7, with D maybe TRBD2 (6 bases). The germline CDR1 and CDR2 sequences are SGHNT and YYREEE (reference sequence). V was clipped by 7 bases and J by 7 bases, with 15 bases between them. CDR3 length: 12 amino acids. CDR3 sequence reads: CASVGVGGEQYF. Here the CDR3 DNA reads TGTGCCAGCGTGGGGGTCGGGGGAGAGCAGTACTTC.

This clone was seen only a few times. This sequence joins TRBV29-1 and TRBJ1-5; 8 positions agree with TRBD1. The germline V gene encodes CDR1 SQVTM and CDR2 ANQGSEA. The junction had 3 bases not matched to a gene; V was cut back by 2 bases and J by 6 bases. The CDR3 has 13 residues. CDR3 protein: CSVEPDRGQPQHF. In nucleotides, the CDR3 is TGCAGCGTTGAACCAGACAGGGGTCAGCCCCAGCATTTT.

The chain links TRBV29-1 to TRBJ1-1, with 10 bases matching TRBD1. The germline V gene has CDR1 SQVTM and CDR2 ANQGSEA. V was clipped by 5 bases and J by 3 bases; unmatched bases: 6. The CDR3 sequence is 14 residues long. Written as DNA, the CDR3 is TGCAGCGTTTCGATCGACAGGGGGCACACTGAAGCTTTCTTT. Its translation is CSVSIDRGHTEAFF.

This rearrangement joins TRBV20-1 to TRBJ2-3, with 8 positions matching TRBD2. Losses at the gene ends were 3 bases for V and 2 bases for J; bases not matched to a gene: 7. The CDR3 is 15 residues long. CDR1 is DFQATT and CDR2 is SNEGSKA in the germline V gene (reference sequence). The CDR3 loop reads CSASSREGPTDTQYF. CDR3 DNA sequence: TGCAGTGCTAGTTCACGGGAGGGTCCCACAGATACGCAGTATTTT.

The CDR3 region is CASSQASGIHGETQYF. DNA for the CDR3: TGTGCCAGCAGCCAAGCATCCGGGATACATGGGGAGACCCAGTACTTC. The chain employs TRBV14 and TRBJ2-5; TRBD2 is a possible D gene (5 bases). This CDR3 comprises 16 residues. In germline, CDR1 is SGHDN, CDR2 FVKESK. V was cut by 1 base and J by 5 bases, with 17 bases left in between.

The chain carries TRBV19 and TRBJ2-3; 9 positions agree with TRBD2. Germline CDR1 reads LNHDA; CDR2 reads SQIVND (reference sequence). Germline trimming cut 4 bases from V and 2 bases from J; bases unmatched to any gene: 7. The CDR3 contains 16 residues. The CDR3 here is CASSSGRAWDTDTQYF. As DNA, the CDR3 is TGTGCCAGTAGTAGCGGGAGGGCCTGGGACACAGATACGCAGTATTTT.

The chain employs TRBV18 and TRBJ2-7; 7 bases fit TRBD1. J gave up 2 bases and V 4 bases, and 8 bases lay outside the gene matches. Per germline, CDR1 KGHSH and CDR2 LQKENI. The CDR3 extends over 15 amino acids. The DNA for the CDR3 is TGTGCCAGCTCACAAAACCCGGGACAGACCTACGAGCAGTACTTC. Its protein product is CASSQNPGQTYEQYF.

This clone was counted a few times. This chain uses TRBV5-4 with TRBJ2-7; D unresolved. The CDR3 is 14 amino acids. Trimming took off 4 bases at V and 6 bases at J, with 17 bases between the two ends. Germline V gene lookup returns CDR1 SGHNT and CDR2 YYREEE (reference sequence). CDR3: CASSLLPQRSEQYF. The CDR3 DNA is TGTGCCAGCAGCCTCCTTCCCCAGCGTTCCGAGCAGTACTTC.

The rearrangement uses TRBV4-1 and TRBJ2-1; no definite D call. Between the trimmed V and J ends, which lost 1 base and 8 bases, there was a span of 6 bases. CDR1 is MGHRA, CDR2 YSYEKL, per germline. CDR3 length: 12 amino acids. CDR3 protein: CASSQGRDEQFF. CDR3 coding DNA: TGCGCCAGCAGCCAAGGCCGGGATGAGCAGTTCTTC.

This clone showed up just a few times. The chain joins TRBV7-2 to TRBJ2-7; possibly TRBD1 for D (5 bases). The germline V gene has CDR1 SGHTA and CDR2 FQGNSA. V was pared by 1 base and J by 1 base, with 8 bases between. The CDR3 has 14 amino acids. The CDR3 region is CASSLVKGSYEQYF. The CDR3, as DNA: TGTGCCAGCAGCTTAGTTAAGGGGTCCTACGAGCAGTACTTC.

This clone is a singleton in its sample. The chain couples TRBV6-1 to TRBJ1-2; D remains ambiguous. Germline assignment: CDR1 MNHNS and CDR2 SASEGT. V lost 1 base, J lost 4 bases, and 10 bases lay in between. The CDR3 is made up of 14 amino acids. The DNA of the CDR3 is TGTGCCAGCAGTGAAGACGGTTTTATCTATGGCTACACCTTC. Translating gives CASSEDGFIYGYTF.

This chain connects TRBV13 to TRBJ1-2, with D maybe TRBD1 (6 bases). The germline V gene encodes CDR1 PRHDT and CDR2 FYEKMQ (reference sequence). Trimming left V 5 bases short and J 6 bases short, with 13 bases between. The CDR3 is 13 amino acids. The chain's CDR3 is CASSLQGYNGYTF. The CDR3, as DNA: TGTGCCAGCAGCCTTCAGGGGTACAATGGCTACACCTTC. The whole variable domain, remainder taken from reference TRBV13 and TRBJ1-2, is AAGVIQSPRHLIKEKRETATLKCYPIPRHDTVYWYQQGPGQDPQFLISFYEKMQSDKGSIPDRFSAQQFSDYHSELNMSSLELGDSALYFCASSLQGYNGYTFGSGTRLTVV.

This chain connects TRBV29-1 to TRBJ1-2, with 7 nucleotides matching TRBD1. Germline V lookup: CDR1 SQVTM, CDR2 ANQGSEA. CDR3 length: 15 amino acids. The V and J ends lost 6 bases and 4 bases, in that order; junction bases with no gene match: 14. The CDR3 DNA reads as TGCAGCGTCCGGCCCATTACAGGGGCGCCCTATGGCTACACCTTC. It specifies CSVRPITGAPYGYTF.

This rearrangement joins TRBV4-3 to TRBJ2-5, with 8 bases fitting TRBD1. Unmatched junction bases numbered 8, after V lost 0 bases and J lost 2 bases. The germline gives CDR1 LGHNA, CDR2 YSLEER. The CDR3 is 17 residues long. This CDR3 is CASSQDYRRGPQETQYF. For the CDR3, the DNA is TGCGCCAGCAGCCAAGATTATCGCAGGGGGCCTCAAGAGACCCAGTACTTC.

The rearrangement links TRBV5-1 to TRBJ2-5; 8 nucleotides agree with TRBD2. The CDR3 is made up of 14 amino acids. After removal of 7 bases from V and 2 bases from J, the junction contained 7 bases not matched to a gene. CDR1 is SGHRS and CDR2 is YFSETQ in the germline V gene. In DNA, the CDR3 is TGCGCCAGCTCCCCCGGGACTAGTCAAGAGACCCAGTACTTC. Translating it yields CASSPGTSQETQYF.

This clone occurred once. V usage is TRBV2 and J usage is TRBJ2-7; tentative D call: TRBD1 (5 bases). Per germline, CDR1 SNHLY and CDR2 FYNNEI. V was pared by 6 bases and J by 6 bases, with 18 bases between. The CDR3 is 14 amino acids. The CDR3 region has the DNA TGTGCCAGCAGAATACTTCAGGGAAGAGGCGAGCAGTACTTC. Translation gives CASRILQGRGEQYF.

V and J are TRBV7-6 and TRBJ2-5; 8 bases map to TRBD1. Germline lookup yields CDR1 SGHVS and CDR2 FNYEAQ. The CDR3 length is 16 residues. V trimming: 0 bases; J trimming: 2 bases; junction bases outside the gene matches: 5. In DNA form, the CDR3 reads TGTGCCAGCAGCTTAGCGTCGAGACAGGGGCAAGAGACCCAGTACTTC. Protein: CASSLASRQGQETQYF.

The chain employs TRBV10-3 and TRBJ2-1; 9 bases are a match to TRBD2. The ends lost 7 bases at V and 6 bases at J; junction bases unmatched: 7. Germline V gene sequence: CDR1 ENHRY, CDR2 SYGVKD. This CDR3 is built from 14 residues. This CDR3 is CAITRTSVVNEQFF. CDR3 DNA sequence: TGTGCCATCACCCGGACTAGCGTGGTCAATGAGCAGTTCTTC.

The V and J genes are TRBV6-5 and TRBJ1-5; the match to TRBD1 covers 9 bases. CDR1 and CDR2 from the germline V gene are MNHEY and SVGAGI. Trimming at V came to 7 bases and at J to 7 bases, leaving 8 bases not matched to a gene. CDR3 length: 14 amino acids. The CDR3 region is CASKYTGGRQPQHF. As DNA, the CDR3 is TGTGCCAGCAAGTACACAGGGGGCCGGCAGCCCCAGCATTTT.